The rows below give T cell receptor beta chains drawn from one sample of a study of glioma-infiltrating T cells. Via MiXCR, TCRdb re-called the multiplex PCR reads, giving one row per CDR3 protein. This sample has approximately 190,000 distinct CDR3 sequences, with around 32% found just once. Sequenced: glioma tissue, nonneoplastic brain tissue, or PBMCs (not recorded which). Every receptor here comes from a human donor with low-grade glioma or glioblastoma, undergoing nonglioma brain surgery, or in good health (not recorded which). CDR3s include the opening cysteine and the closing phenylalanine or tryptophan. The D gene is left open where the match is weak. Part of the rows lack a size; the others show once, few, many or a class for expanded clones.

>TRBJ1-1|NA|TRBV30|NA
CAWNVQMGTEAFF
TGTGCCTGGAATGTCCAAATGGGCACTGAAGCTTTCTTT
>TRBJ1-6|NA|TRBV12-3/TRBV12-4|few
CASSLRFNSPLHF
TGTGCCAGCAGTTTGCGGTTTAATTCACCCCTCCACTTT
>TRBJ2-1|TRBD2|TRBV20-1|once
CSAPAGGSYNEQFF
TGCAGTGCTCCAGCGGGAGGCTCCTACAATGAGCAGTTCTTC
>TRBJ2-5|NA|TRBV5-6|NA
CASIRAEGRETQYF
TGTGCCAGCATCCGGGCGGAGGGGAGAGAGACCCAGTACTTC
>TRBJ1-4|NA|TRBV5-1|few
CASSLGGEATNEKLFF
TGCGCCAGCAGCTTGGGCGGGGAGGCAACTAATGAAAAACTGTTTTTT
>TRBJ2-2|TRBD2|TRBV29-1|few
CSGGELNTGELFF
TGCAGTGGGGGGGAGCTAAACACCGGGGAGCTGTTTTTT
>TRBJ2-1|NA|TRBV12-3/TRBV12-4|NA
CASSLALSGSYNEQFF
TGTGCCAGCAGTTTGGCCCTTAGCGGCTCCTACAATGAGCAGTTCTTC
>TRBJ2-3|TRBD2|TRBV7-2|many
CASSLTAGGGGGDTQYF
TGTGCCAGCAGCTTAACTGCGGGAGGAGGTGGGGGAGATACGCAGTATTTT
>TRBJ1-2|NA|TRBV15|many
CATSRDRGGLLGYTF
TGTGCCACCAGCAGAGATCGGGGAGGGCTGCTGGGCTACACCTTC
>TRBJ2-2|TRBD1|TRBV5-6|NA
CASSPPRGTGVTGELFF
TGTGCCAGCAGCCCTCCGAGGGGGACAGGGGTAACCGGGGAGCTGTTTTTT
>TRBJ1-1|NA|TRBV7-2|many
CASSPGLVTEAFF
TGTGCCAGCAGCCCCGGTTTAGTCACTGAAGCTTTCTTT
>TRBJ2-3|NA|TRBV7-6|many
CASSSVGGSTDTQYF
TGTGCCAGCAGCTCTGTGGGGGGCAGCACAGATACGCAGTATTTT
>TRBJ2-7|NA|TRBV5-1|few
CASSLEAGAFYEQYF
TGCGCCAGCAGCTTGGAGGCAGGGGCATTCTACGAGCAGTACTTC
>TRBJ2-7|TRBD1|TRBV28|many
CASSPGDSGAYEQYF
TGTGCCAGCAGTCCCGGGGACAGCGGCGCCTACGAGCAGTACTTC
>TRBJ2-1|TRBD1|TRBV5-4|NA
CASSLRDRGDEQFF
TGTGCCAGCAGCTTGAGGGACAGGGGAGATGAGCAGTTCTTC
>TRBJ2-3|TRBD1|TRBV29-1|many
CSVGPGGADTQYF
TGCAGCGTTGGGCCAGGGGGCGCAGATACGCAGTATTTT
>TRBJ2-1|NA|TRBV7-6|NA
CASSLLWANEQFF
TGTGCCAGCAGCTTACTTTGGGCGAATGAACAGTTCTTC
>TRBJ2-7|NA|TRBV7-2|many
CASSSYTSPEQYF
TGTGCCAGCAGCAGCTATACTAGCCCCGAGCAGTACTTC